This paragraph reports one T cell receptor beta chain. No antigen is known for it. The data were obtained in a study of shared clonotypes between healthy human individuals. Findings and caveats of the study: Measured sharing among donors was expected to vary with sequencing depth.

The CDR3 runs to 17 residues. CDR1 is LGHNA, CDR2 YSLEER, per germline. V shed 1 base and J shed 0 bases, with 14 bases lying between them. Across several immunoSEQ plates, the genomic DNA of each subset was split evenly. Assay: immunoSEQ multiplex PCR; the TCRdb copy retains only in-frame clones and omits some. The sample contains over a million clones, roughly 96% of which appear only once. The rearrangement uses TRBV4-3 and TRBJ2-3, with D unclear. The source is a man aged 25-40 years in good health. Sequencing was carried out using naive CD4+ T cells sorted from blood. This sample's subset: CD45RA+ positively selected. The CDR3 bases are TGCGCCAGCAGCCAAGCGGCTTCTGACCCTAGCACAGATACGCAGTATTTT. Translation gives CASSQAASDPSTDTQYF.